This TCR beta chain was retrieved from a study of naive and memory T cell subsets. This clonotype turned up a few times. An oligonucleotide containing a UMI was ligated to the 3' end of TCR cDNA. This CDR3 region has 13 residues. Trimming removed 1 base from V and 5 bases from J, with 8 bases in between. Per the germline V gene, CDR1 is KGHSH and CDR2 is LQKENI. The SP2 primer and nested alpha and beta constant region primers amplified ligated cDNA in four rounds. TCRdb used MiXCR to reprocess the 5' RACE reads, holding one entry per CDR3 protein. This sample has more than 50,000 distinct CDR3 sequences, with roughly 8.1% found just once.

The chain employs TRBV18 and TRBJ1-1; unclear D gene. The clonotype was recovered from a female donor in good health. CDR3 sequence (DNA): TGTGCCAGCTCACCACGGGGTGAGACTGAAGCTTTCTTT. It yields the protein CASSPRGETEAFF.